A selection of T cell receptor beta chains follows, all from one sample in a study of cytomegalovirus exposure and HLA in healthy donors. Profiled with immunoSEQ multiplex PCR; TCRdb holds only in-frame clones, not every one. The table records fewer than 200,000 clones, about two thirds of them present only once. The sequenced sample consisted of PBMCs. These receptors were obtained from a woman under 30 in good health and CMV-seropositive. Both conserved end residues are part of each CDR3. The D gene is left open where the match is weak. Some rows have no size entry. The others give once, few or many, or a class for an expanded clone.

TRBJ2-7 - TRBV2 - CASSDPSGYEQYF TGTGCCAGCAGTGACCCATCCGGTTACGAGCAGTACTTC
TRBJ2-1 TRBD2 TRBV2 - CASSDPGLAGGFYNEQFF TGTGCCAGCAGTGACCCGGGACTAGCGGGGGGTTTTTACAATGAGCAGTTCTTC
TRBJ1-4 - TRBV4-3 - CASSQEYRSLIEKLFF TGCGCCAGCAGCCAAGAGTACAGATCTCTGATTGAAAAACTGTTTTTT
TRBJ2-7 - TRBV7-8 - CASSPAEGWGYEQYF TGTGCCAGCAGCCCAGCGGAGGGCTGGGGATACGAGCAGTACTTC
TRBJ1-2 - TRBV10-3 - CATHGSLKFNYGYTF TGTGCCACCCACGGGTCCCTTAAGTTTAACTATGGCTACACCTTC
TRBJ2-7 TRBD1 TRBV10-3 - CAISEAGTGFDEQYF TGTGCCATCAGTGAGGCCGGGACAGGGTTCGACGAGCAGTACTTC
TRBJ1-2 - TRBV30 - CAWSPGRGATGYSF TGTGCCTGGAGTCCGGGCCGGGGGGCAACTGGCTACTCCTTC
TRBJ2-7 TRBD2 TRBV9 - CASSVGTRSIYEQYF TGTGCCAGCAGCGTGGGGACTAGGTCAATCTACGAGCAGTACTTC
TRBJ1-1 - TRBV5-6 few CASSLGGNMNTEAFF TGTGCCAGCAGCTTGGGAGGCAACATGAACACTGAAGCTTTCTTT
TRBJ2-1 TRBD1 TRBV4-1 - CASSQDSQGANEQFF TGCGCCAGCAGCCAAGATAGCCAGGGGGCGAATGAGCAGTTCTTC
TRBJ1-2 - TRBV19 - CASSQAPDMIGYTF TGTGCCAGTAGTCAGGCCCCTGACATGATCGGCTACACCTTC
TRBJ2-7 - TRBV6-5 - CASSTQGAGSYEQYF TGTGCCAGCAGTACCCAAGGGGCCGGATCCTACGAGCAGTACTTC
TRBJ1-1 - TRBV28 - CASSPRSRMNTEAFF TGTGCCAGCAGTCCCCGCTCCAGGATGAACACTGAAGCTTTCTTT
TRBJ1-2 TRBD1 TRBV28 - CASSSPGQGLSDYGYTF TGTGCCAGCAGTTCCCCCGGACAGGGGCTATCGGACTATGGCTACACCTTC
TRBJ2-1 TRBD2 TRBV5-6 few CASSWIGTSGYNEQFF TGTGCCAGCAGCTGGATTGGAACTAGCGGGTACAATGAGCAGTTCTTC
TRBJ2-1 TRBD2 TRBV14 - CASSQDLAGEQFF TGTGCCAGCAGCCAAGACCTAGCGGGAGAGCAGTTCTTC
TRBJ2-4 TRBD1 TRBV27 - CASSSTRTGVPGNSQYF TGTGCCAGCAGTTCTACACGGACAGGCGTCCCTGGAAACAGTCAGTACTTC
TRBJ2-3 TRBD2 TRBV7-9 once CASSRRTSYREASTDTQYF TGTGCCAGCAGCCGGAGAACTAGCTACCGGGAGGCTAGCACAGATACGCAGTATTTT
TRBJ2-7 TRBD2 TRBV6-5 - CASSYSGRGYEQYF TGTGCCAGCAGTTACTCGGGGCGGGGGTACGAGCAGTACTTC
TRBJ1-5 - TRBV19 once CASSSIGVGQPQHF TGTGCCAGTAGTTCTATAGGGGTGGGGCAGCCCCAGCATTTT
TRBJ2-5 - TRBV10-1 - CASSSGTPQETQYF TGCGCCAGCAGCTCCGGGACTCCCCAAGAGACCCAGTACTTC
TRBJ1-2 - TRBV6-6 once CASSYSLNYGYTF TGTGCCAGCAGTTATTCCTTAAACTATGGCTACACCTTC
TRBJ2-4 TRBD1 TRBV2 few CASSEETGLVVYLAKNIQYF TGTGCCAGCAGTGAAGAGACAGGGCTGGTCGTTTACCTAGCCAAAAACATTCAGTACTTC
TRBJ2-5 TRBD2 TRBV7-9 - CASSLGGGDWTQYF TGTGCCAGCAGCTTAGGTGGGGGGGATTGGACCCAGTACTTC
TRBJ1-5 TRBD1 TRBV19 - CASSQGQGDQPQHF TGTGCCAGTAGTCAGGGACAGGGGGATCAGCCCCAGCATTTT
TRBJ2-3 - TRBV2 few CASSRTGTDTQYF TGTGCCAGCAGCCGAACGGGCACAGATACGCAGTATTTT
TRBJ2-3 - TRBV7-2 - CASRYTDTQYF TGTGCCAGCAGATACACAGATACGCAGTATTTT
TRBJ2-3 TRBD2 TRBV27 - CASSFQAGLDTQYF TGTGCCAGCAGTTTCCAAGCGGGACTAGATACGCAGTATTTT
TRBJ2-7 - TRBV6-6 - CAIGGRGAYEQYF TGTGCCATAGGGGGCAGGGGGGCCTACGAGCAGTACTTC
TRBJ1-6 - TRBV30 - CAWIEDLRGNSPLHF TGTGCCTGGATCGAAGACTTAAGGGGTAATTCCCCCCTCCACTTT
TRBJ2-7 - TRBV10-3 - CAISADRSSYEQYF TGTGCCATCAGTGCCGACAGAAGCTCCTACGAGCAGTACTTC
TRBJ1-1 TRBD1 TRBV5-1 - CASSLGIRGGDTEAFF TGCGCCAGCAGCTTGGGGATACGAGGGGGCGACACTGAAGCTTTCTTT
TRBJ2-3 - TRBV29-1 - CSVVGAGDTDTQYF TGCAGCGTTGTTGGGGCAGGGGATACAGATACGCAGTATTTT
TRBJ1-3 - TRBV28 - CASSPGNTIYF TGTGCCAGCAGCCCGGGAAACACCATATATTTT
TRBJ1-2 - TRBV6-1 - CASSAGAQRSRVDGYTF TGTGCCAGCAGTGCTGGTGCACAGCGGTCCCGAGTCGATGGCTACACCTTC